Presented here are 31 T cell receptor beta chains from one specimen sequenced in a study of blood T cells in healthy people across ages. Primed by a sample-barcoded 5' primer and a J-beta primer mix, a second PCR proceeded for about 6 to 11 cycles. TCRdb re-called the 5' RACE reads through MiXCR, storing one row per CDR3 protein. The data hold just over 800,000 distinct CDR3 sequences, with around 62% observed a single time. Sequencing was performed on blood. These receptors all come from a man aged 25-45 years in good health.

The V call is TRBV7-3, the J call TRBJ1-2, with D possibly matching TRBD1 (5 bases). CDR3 length: 18 residues. V was cut by 5 bases and J by 2 bases, with 24 bases left in between. In germline, CDR1 is SGHTA, CDR2 FQGTGA. CDR3 in DNA: TGTGCCAGCAGCCAAAAGGGACCCGGCCCGTATTCCAACTATGGCTACACCTTC. The encoded protein is CASSQKGPGPYSNYGYTF.

The chain joins TRBV2 to TRBJ2-3; the D is unclear. Per the germline V gene, CDR1 is SNHLY and CDR2 is FYNNEI. Trimming pared 3 bases from V and 8 bases from J, leaving 15 bases between. The CDR3 sequence is 14 residues long. The CDR3 protein is CASSDADTRGTQYF. CDR3 bases: TGTGCCAGCAGTGATGCGGATACCCGAGGTACGCAGTATTTT.

The rearrangement uses TRBV5-1 and TRBJ1-5; D is perhaps TRBD1 (5 bases). The V and J ends lost 1 base and 0 bases respectively, with 11 bases between them. This CDR3 is built from 16 residues. Germline CDR1 and CDR2: SGHRS and YFSETQ. The CDR3 nucleotides are TGCGCCAGCAGCTTGTATGGCAGGGATAGCAATCAGCCCCAGCATTTT. Its protein product is CASSLYGRDSNQPQHF.

The chain employs TRBV9 and TRBJ2-7; perhaps D is TRBD1 or TRBD2 (5 bases each). The length of the CDR3 is 10 residues. Germline values: CDR1 SGDLS, CDR2 YYNGEE. Between the trimmed V and J ends, which lost 5 bases and 7 bases, there was a span of 7 bases. The CDR3 DNA follows: TGTGCCAGCAGGGGGACGGAGCAGTACTTC. It encodes CASRGTEQYF.

J is TRBJ2-3 and V is TRBV7-3; either TRBD1 or TRBD2 may fit D (5 bases each). The V end was cut by 5 bases, the J end by 4 bases, with 13 bases between. Germline V CDR1 and CDR2: SGHTA, FQGTGA. This CDR3 region has 14 residues. This chain's CDR3 is CASSPGAGSDTQYF. CDR3 DNA: TGTGCCAGCAGCCCCGGGGCAGGGTCAGATACGCAGTATTTT.

The chain employs TRBV7-9 and TRBJ2-7; D gene unclear. The CDR3 contains 16 residues. The V gene's germline CDR1 is SEHNR and CDR2 FQNEAQ (reference sequence). V lost 4 bases and J 0 bases, leaving 16 bases between the germline ends. CDR3 sequence: CASSSGLTGSSYEQYF. The DNA for the CDR3 is TGTGCCAGCAGCTCGGGCTTGACGGGTAGCTCCTACGAGCAGTACTTC.

The V gene is TRBV5-1, the J gene TRBJ1-4; 10 bases align to TRBD1. Germline lookup yields CDR1 SGHRS and CDR2 YFSETQ. CDR3 size: 16 residues. The V gene end was trimmed by 4 bases and the J gene end by 3 bases; junction bases not matched to a gene: 6. The CDR3 nucleotides are TGCGCCAGCAGCGGGGGACAGGGGATGTCTAATGAAAAACTGTTTTTT. Protein product: CASSGGQGMSNEKLFF.

The genes are TRBV7-9 and TRBJ2-3; perhaps TRBD1 as D (6 bases). CDR1 is SEHNR, CDR2 FQNEAQ, per germline (reference sequence). This CDR3 has 13 amino acids. V was cut by 5 bases and J by 3 bases, with 9 bases left in between. The CDR3 here is CASSRDMTDTQYF. As DNA, the CDR3 is TGTGCCAGCAGCCGGGACATGACAGATACGCAGTATTTT.

In DNA form, the CDR3 reads TGTGCCAGCAGCTTAGGGGTGGATTCACCCCTCCACTTT. Protein sequence: CASSLGVDSPLHF. The V and J genes are TRBV6-4 and TRBJ1-6, with D possibly being TRBD1 (5 bases). The CDR3 sequence is 13 residues long. Germline loops: CDR1 MRHNA, CDR2 SNTAGT. The ends were cut back, 6 bases at V and 8 bases at J, with 11 bases in the middle.

The V call is TRBV20-1, the J call TRBJ1-2; no clear D gene. Germline V gene data show CDR1 as DFQATT and CDR2 as SNEGSKA (reference sequence). The CDR3 spans 14 residues. Trimming pared 6 bases from V and 6 bases from J, leaving 20 bases between. CDR3 nucleotide sequence: TGCAGTGCCCAAAGCCCAATCGTAAGAAATGGCTACACCTTC. This translates into CSAQSPIVRNGYTF.

This CDR3 reads CASSEPIRYKQETQYF. Here the CDR3 DNA reads TGTGCCAGCAGCGAACCCATCAGATACAAACAAGAGACCCAGTACTTC. The rearrangement joins TRBV7-6 to TRBJ2-4, with unresolved D. The DNA end is a closer match to TRBJ2-5, so the J assignment may be wrong. CDR1 and CDR2 (germline): SGHVS, FNYEAQ. The CDR3 runs 16 residues.

The chain links TRBV7-2 to TRBJ2-7, with D possibly being TRBD2 (7 bases). V was trimmed by 6 bases and J by 0 bases, leaving 18 bases between them. This CDR3 spans 16 amino acids. Looked up from germline, CDR1 is SGHTA and CDR2 is FQGNSA. The CDR3 DNA is TGTGCCAGCAGGAAGGGGGGGGCGTCGGACTCCTACGAGCAGTACTTC. Its translation: CASRKGGASDSYEQYF.

The genes are TRBV10-3 and TRBJ2-4, with 8 bases fitting TRBD1. The tail of the sequence fits TRBJ2-7 better, so the J call may be wrong. Germline lookup yields CDR1 ENHRY and CDR2 SYGVKD. This CDR3 comprises 14 residues. The chain's CDR3 is CAIKGQAATYEQYF. As DNA, the CDR3 is TGTGCCATCAAGGGACAGGCCGCTACCTACGAGCAGTACTTC.

V usage is TRBV20-1 and J usage is TRBJ2-1; either TRBD1 or TRBD2 may fit D (5 bases each). The CDR3 length is 16 residues. Germline-derived CDR1 and CDR2 are DFQATT and SNEGSKA (reference sequence). Trimming removed 6 bases from V and 2 bases from J, with 20 bases in between. CDR3 amino acids: CSASDRWGTTYNEQFF. CDR3 bases: TGCAGTGCGAGTGACCGGTGGGGGACGACCTACAATGAGCAGTTCTTC.

The sample holds a few counts of this clonotype. The V call is TRBV7-9, the J call TRBJ2-7; D might be TRBD1 (5 bases). The CDR3 length is 11 residues. Germline lookup yields CDR1 SEHNR and CDR2 FQNEAQ (reference sequence). Trimming removed 5 bases at V and 6 bases at J, with 8 bases between. The CDR3 region has the DNA TGTGCCAGCAGCACTACAGGCGAGCAGTACTTC. This gives the protein CASSTTGEQYF.

The chain links TRBV12-3 or TRBV12-4 to TRBJ2-7; 7 nucleotides match TRBD1. CDR3 size: 14 residues. CDR3 nucleotides: TGTGCGAACCGTAGACAGGGTGTTTTCTACGAGCAGTACTTC. The encoded protein is CANRRQGVFYEQYF.

Only a few counts were recorded for this clonotype. The V and J genes are TRBV10-3 and TRBJ2-3, with 7 bases aligning to TRBD1. V trimming: 4 bases; J trimming: 0 bases; junction bases outside the gene matches: 4. This CDR3 comprises 15 residues. Germline CDR1 reads ENHRY; CDR2 reads SYGVKD. This CDR3 reads CAISGGQDSTDTQYF. DNA for the CDR3: TGTGCCATCAGTGGCGGACAGGATAGCACAGATACGCAGTATTTT.

This clonotype has just one count. The V gene is TRBV6-4, the J gene TRBJ2-1, with D perhaps assigned TRBD1 or TRBD2 (5 bases each). The DNA end lines up better with TRBJ2-7; the J call may be wrong. CDR1 MRHNA and CDR2 SNTAGT come from the germline V gene. CDR3 length equals 16 residues. As DNA, the CDR3 is TGTGCCAGCAGTGACACCCGGGGCAGGGCCTACAATGAGCAGTACTTC. This codes for CASSDTRGRAYNEQYF.

This chain links TRBV20-1 with TRBJ2-1, with TRBD2 matching 7 bases. Trimming at V came to 4 bases and at J to 8 bases, leaving 8 bases not matched to a gene. This CDR3 spans 13 amino acids. Germline lookup yields CDR1 DFQATT and CDR2 SNEGSKA (reference sequence). The chain's CDR3 is CSANPAGVYEQFF. The CDR3 nucleotides read TGCAGTGCTAATCCTGCGGGGGTCTATGAGCAGTTCTTC.

The rearrangement uses TRBV9 and TRBJ2-7; 11 bases match TRBD1. The CDR3 is made up of 14 amino acids. The junction had 5 bases not matched to a gene; V was cut back by 2 bases and J by 7 bases. The germline CDR1 and CDR2 sequences are SGDLS and YYNGEE. CDR3 loop: CASSVDRGLGEQYF. Written as DNA, the CDR3 is TGTGCCAGCAGCGTGGACAGGGGGCTTGGTGAGCAGTACTTC.

The chain carries TRBV5-1 and TRBJ2-5; D might be TRBD1 (6 bases). Per the germline V gene, CDR1 is SGHRS and CDR2 is YFSETQ. V was shortened by 0 bases and J by 11 bases, with 20 bases between the two germline ends. This CDR3 region has 15 residues. The CDR3 region is CASSLVWGRLNEQYF. CDR3 nucleotides: TGCGCCAGCAGCTTGGTTTGGGGGCGCCTCAATGAGCAGTACTTC.

The rearrangement uses TRBV3-1 and TRBJ2-5, with a tentative D call TRBD1 (6 bases). The DNA end lines up better with TRBJ2-7; the J call may be wrong. There are 15 residues in the CDR3. The germline CDR1 and CDR2 sequences are LGHDT and YNNKEL (reference sequence). The CDR3 sequence: CASSQWTASRYEQYF. CDR3 in DNA: TGTGCCAGCAGCCAATGGACAGCTTCAAGGTACGAGCAGTACTTC.

This clonotype was recorded many times. The chain joins TRBV7-3 to TRBJ2-1, with TRBD2 identical over 8 bases. The germline gives CDR1 SGHTA, CDR2 FQGTGA. The CDR3 totals 16 residues. Trimming removed 2 bases from V and 0 bases from J; junction bases left unmatched: 3. The DNA of the CDR3 is TGTGCCAGCAGCTTAGGAGCGGGGGACTCCTACAATGAGCAGTTCTTC. This sequence encodes CASSLGAGDSYNEQFF. The whole variable domain, filled in from reference TRBV7-3 and TRBJ2-1, reads GAGVSQTPSNKVTEKGKYVELRCDPISGHTALYWYRQSLGQGPEFLIYFQGTGAADDSGLPNDRFFAVRPEGSVSTLKIQRTERGDSAVYLCASSLGAGDSYNEQFFGPGTRLTVL.

V is TRBV4-3 and J is TRBJ1-2; D is unresolved. From germline, CDR1 is LGHNA and CDR2 YSLEER. This CDR3 spans 12 amino acids. Trimming pared 4 bases from V and 6 bases from J, leaving 9 bases between. CDR3 region: CASSPIPNGYTF. CDR3 DNA: TGCGCCAGCAGCCCAATCCCCAATGGCTACACCTTC.

About this clonotype: An end of the junction differs from the germline gene, which may be a read error. V and J are TRBV12-3 or TRBV12-4 and TRBJ2-7; D is perhaps TRBD2 (6 bases). The J call may be in error: the DNA end matches TRBJ2-5 better. The CDR3 extends over 14 amino acids. The CDR3 coding sequence is TGTGCCAACAGTTTAGACGGGGGTTTAGAGACCCAGTACTTC. It translates to CANSLDGGLETQYF.

The chain combines TRBV27 with TRBJ2-1, with 10 positions matching TRBD1. CDR3 length: 14 amino acids. The V gene's germline CDR1 is MNHEY and CDR2 SMNVEV (reference sequence). V dropped 7 bases and J dropped 7; count of bases not matched to a gene: 7. The CDR3 DNA follows: TGTGCCAGCACTTCCGGGACAGGGGAGAATGAGCAGTTCTTC. Amino acid sequence: CASTSGTGENEQFF.

The V gene is TRBV6-5, the J gene TRBJ2-1; D is possibly TRBD1 (5 bases). Germline V CDR1 and CDR2: MNHEY, SVGAGI. V was shortened by 7 bases and J by 3 bases, with 13 bases between the two germline ends. The CDR3 runs to 14 residues. CDR3 sequence: CASTNPDSYNEQFF. Written as DNA, the CDR3 is TGTGCCAGCACTAACCCAGACAGCTACAATGAGCAGTTCTTC.

This clonotype appeared a few times. The chain uses TRBV20-1 and TRBJ2-1; D is unresolved. Trimming took 3 bases from V and 3 from J, leaving 9 bases between them. Germline V lookup: CDR1 DFQATT, CDR2 SNEGSKA (reference sequence). This CDR3 region has 13 residues. The CDR3 bases are TGCAGTGCTAGTGTGGCTGGCTACAATGAGCAGTTCTTC. Encoded protein: CSASVAGYNEQFF.

This sequence joins TRBV6-5 and TRBJ1-6; D unclear. Germline loops: CDR1 MNHEY, CDR2 SVGAGI. The V end lost 8 bases, the J end lost 11 bases, and 16 bases lay between the germline ends. The CDR3 consists of 13 residues. In nucleotides, the CDR3 is TGTGCCAGCGGCTTGTCGAGGGAGGCACCCCTCCACTTT. Translating it yields CASGLSREAPLHF.

The gene calls are TRBV13 and TRBJ2-1; 10 bases fit TRBD2. This CDR3 region has 13 residues. Trimming at V came to 7 bases and at J to 8 bases, leaving 5 bases not matched to a gene. Germline CDR1 PRHDT, CDR2 FYEKMQ (reference sequence). The CDR3 bases are TGTGCCAGCACCCCACTAGCGGGGTATGAGCAGTTCTTC. This sequence encodes CASTPLAGYEQFF.

With regard to this clonotype: A read error may explain this, as a much larger clone is one base away. The rearrangement links TRBV3-1 to TRBJ2-4; tentatively, D is TRBD1 (6 bases). The CDR3 extends over 14 amino acids. CDR1 LGHDT and CDR2 YNNKEL come from the germline V gene (reference sequence). The CDR3 reads CASSQGASKNIRYF. The CDR3 DNA reads TGTGCCAGCAGCCAGGGGGCTTCCAAAAACATTCGGTACTTC.